The entry that follows covers one T cell receptor (beta chain) sequence. Its antigen remains unknown. The sequenced fragment ends 3 residues before the CDR3 boundary, so the rest is inferred from the germline J gene. Generated by immunoSEQ multiplex PCR, the TCRdb table keeps only in-frame clones and is missing some. The table for this sample gives approximately 39,000 clones. These data come from a study of T cells in women clearing cervical HPV infection. The wider study: For cases, blood was sampled a median 149 days after lesion detection, interquartile range roughly 85 to 220 days. Study results and limitations: TRBV6-7 abundance was lower in cases than controls (roughly 0.11% versus 0.16%).

This CDR3 has 16 residues. Germline lookup yields CDR1 SGHVS and CDR2 FNYEAQ. Trimming took 2 bases from V and 2 from J, leaving 12 bases between them. Sequencing input: blood buffy coat. The V and J genes are TRBV7-6 and TRBJ2-2; D unresolved. The clonotype was recovered from a woman aged 18 to 75 with a cervical HPV16 infection that either progressed to CIN3+ or cleared (not recorded which). CDR3 DNA (partial): TGTGCCAGCAGCTTACAGAGTCTCCTTAACACCGGGGAG. This encodes CASSLQSLLNTGE. From start to end, the CDR3 is CASSLQSLLNTGELFF.